This T cell receptor beta chain emerged from a study of blood T cell repertoires in COVID-19. Across the study: The United States, Italy and Spain were the sources of the acute and convalescent COVID-19 samples. In each case, the material was cDNA or gDNA derived from T cells, B-cell-depleted T cells, or PBMCs.

As originally analysed: Amplification with reference gene primers provided the estimates of nucleated cell counts. Profiled with immunoSEQ multiplex PCR; TCRdb holds only in-frame clones, not every one. V and J calls and clone size are copied from that table; D and trimming were computed from the DNA. The sample has 95,000 to 120,000 clones, over 75% seen once. J lost 5 bases, V lost 5 bases, and 5 bases had no gene match. Germline V gene sequence: CDR1 SEHNR, CDR2 FQNEAQ (reference sequence). The CDR3 consists of 13 residues. Sequenced sample: peripheral blood. This chain connects TRBV7-9 to TRBJ1-1; 7 nucleotides match TRBD1. This clonotype was sampled from a woman in her 70s with acute or convalescent COVID-19. This CDR3 reads CASSPTGQTEAFF. CDR3 sequence (DNA): TGTGCCAGCAGCCCGACGGGACAGACTGAAGCTTTCTTT.